This TCR beta chain appears in the sequencing data of a study of T cells in Graves' hyperthyroidism and ophthalmopathy. Recently diagnosed hyperthyroidism of less than 2 months' duration affected patients aged 18 to 65. Reasons for excluding patients were uncontrolled infection, other autoimmune disease, pregnancy or lactation. PBMCs were obtained from approximately 10 ml fresh peripheral blood. This clonotype was seen ten or more times. Its matching antigen is unknown. CDR1 is MNHEY, CDR2 SMNVEV, per germline (reference sequence). V lost 9 bases and J 2 bases, leaving 16 bases between the germline ends. The CDR3 spans 15 residues. Amplification yielded TCR beta CDR3 regions, with RNA transcripts as the source. The primer set for the first-round RT-PCR of the TCR CDR3 was HTBI. MiXCR, run by TCRdb on the multiplex PCR reads, gives a single entry per CDR3 protein. The data contain around 580,000 distinct CDR3 sequences, around 15% of them singletons.

Study results and caveats: Blood samples included most of the expanded thyroid clonotypes exceeding 0.001.

This clonotype originated in a woman under 30 with Graves' hyperthyroidism. Sequenced material: blood. V is TRBV27 and J is TRBJ1-4; D might be TRBD1 (6 bases). As DNA, the CDR3 is TGTGCCAGTCGGAGAGGGGGGAGGACTAATGAAAAACTGTTTTTT. It translates to CASRRGGRTNEKLFF.